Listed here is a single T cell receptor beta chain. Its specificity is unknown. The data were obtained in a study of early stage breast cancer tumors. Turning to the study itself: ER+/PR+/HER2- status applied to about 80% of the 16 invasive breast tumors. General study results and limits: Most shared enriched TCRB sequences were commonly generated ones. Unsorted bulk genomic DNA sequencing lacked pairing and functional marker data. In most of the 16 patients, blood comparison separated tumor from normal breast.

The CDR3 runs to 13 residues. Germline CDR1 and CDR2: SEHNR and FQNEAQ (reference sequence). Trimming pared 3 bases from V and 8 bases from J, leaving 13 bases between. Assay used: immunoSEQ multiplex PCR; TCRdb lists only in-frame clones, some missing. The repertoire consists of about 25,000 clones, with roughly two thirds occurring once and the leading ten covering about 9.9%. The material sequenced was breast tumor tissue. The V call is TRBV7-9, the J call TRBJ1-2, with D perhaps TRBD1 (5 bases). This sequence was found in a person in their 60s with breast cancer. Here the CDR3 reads CASSFQGSDGYTF. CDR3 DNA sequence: TGTGCCAGCAGCTTTCAGGGTTCCGACGGCTACACCTTC.